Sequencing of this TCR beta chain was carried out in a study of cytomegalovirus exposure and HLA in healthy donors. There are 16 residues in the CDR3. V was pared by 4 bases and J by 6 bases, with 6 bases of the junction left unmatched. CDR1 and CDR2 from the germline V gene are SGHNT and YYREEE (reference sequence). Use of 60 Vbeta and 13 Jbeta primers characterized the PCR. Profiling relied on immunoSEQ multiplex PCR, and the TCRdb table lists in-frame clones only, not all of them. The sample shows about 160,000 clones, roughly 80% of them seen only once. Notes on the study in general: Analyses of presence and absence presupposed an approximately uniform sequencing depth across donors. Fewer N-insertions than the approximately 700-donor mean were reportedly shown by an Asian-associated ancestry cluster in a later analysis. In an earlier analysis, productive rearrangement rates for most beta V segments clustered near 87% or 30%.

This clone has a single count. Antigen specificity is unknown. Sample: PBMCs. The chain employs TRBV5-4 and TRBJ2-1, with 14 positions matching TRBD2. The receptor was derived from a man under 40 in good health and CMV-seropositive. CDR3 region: CASSRGLAGESNEQFF. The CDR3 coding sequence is TGTGCCAGCAGCCGGGGACTAGCGGGGGAGTCCAATGAGCAGTTCTTC. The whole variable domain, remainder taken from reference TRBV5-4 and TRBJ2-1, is ETGVTQSPTHLIKTRGQQVTLRCSSQSGHNTVSWYQQALGQGPQFIFQYYREEENGRGNFPPRFSGLQFPNYSSELNVNALELDDSALYLCASSRGLAGESNEQFFGPGTRLTVL.